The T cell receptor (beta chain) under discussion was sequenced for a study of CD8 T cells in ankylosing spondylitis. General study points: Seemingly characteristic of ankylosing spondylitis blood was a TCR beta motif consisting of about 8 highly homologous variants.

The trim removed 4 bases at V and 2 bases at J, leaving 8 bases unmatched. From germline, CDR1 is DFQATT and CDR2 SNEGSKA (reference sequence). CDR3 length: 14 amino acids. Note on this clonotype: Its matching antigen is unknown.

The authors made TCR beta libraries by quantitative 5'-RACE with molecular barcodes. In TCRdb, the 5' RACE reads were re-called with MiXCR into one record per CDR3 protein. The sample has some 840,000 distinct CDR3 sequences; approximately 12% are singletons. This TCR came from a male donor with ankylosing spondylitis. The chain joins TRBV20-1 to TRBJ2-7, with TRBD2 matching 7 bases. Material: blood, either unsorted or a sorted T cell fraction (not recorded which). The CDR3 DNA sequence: TGCAGTGCTAAGTCCGGGACTACCCCCTACGAGCAGTACTTC. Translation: CSAKSGTTPYEQYF.